The 14 T cell receptor beta chains reported below all come from one sample, sequenced in a study of T cells after yellow fever vaccination. TCRdb re-called the 5' RACE reads through MiXCR, storing one row per CDR3 protein. The table has approximately 550,000 distinct CDR3 sequences, 15% to 20% seen once; the top ten hold 14%. The sample here was PBMCs, taken 15 days after the yellow fever booster vaccination. The source of these receptors is a man aged 25-45 years who received the YFV17D yellow fever vaccine.

The rearrangement joins TRBV7-9 to TRBJ2-5; 10 bases are shared with TRBD1. Germline CDR1 is SEHNR and CDR2 is FQNEAQ (reference sequence). The V gene end was trimmed by 2 bases and the J gene end by 5 bases; junction bases not matched to a gene: 11. The CDR3 is 17 amino acids. This chain's CDR3 is CASSLLTTGGALETQYF. CDR3 sequence (DNA): TGTGCCAGCAGCTTACTAACGACAGGGGGCGCGTTGGAGACCCAGTACTTC.

This chain connects TRBV12-3 or TRBV12-4 to TRBJ2-5, with D possibly matching TRBD2 (5 bases). This CDR3 is 14 amino acids long. Between the trimmed V and J ends, which lost 5 bases and 4 bases, there was a span of 14 bases. The CDR3 region is CASSPRTRRETQYF. The CDR3 DNA reads as TGTGCCAGCAGTCCCCGGACTCGCAGAGAGACCCAGTACTTC.

This clonotype has a handful of counts. The J gene is TRBJ2-1, the V gene TRBV7-7; D is perhaps TRBD1 or TRBD2 (5 bases each). Trimming stripped 3 bases from V and 9 bases from J, with 12 bases between. In germline, CDR1 is SSHAT, CDR2 FNYEAQ (reference sequence). CDR3 length equals 13 residues. This CDR3 reads CASSFGAVGEQFF. In DNA form, the CDR3 reads TGTGCCAGCAGCTTCGGGGCCGTGGGTGAGCAGTTCTTC.

This clonotype was counted only a few times. The rearrangement links TRBV6-2 or TRBV6-3 to TRBJ2-1; D gene unclear. Trimming took off 6 bases at V and 1 base at J, with 10 bases between the two ends. This CDR3 contains 14 residues. Germline V gene lookup returns CDR1 MNHEY and CDR2 SVGEGT. The CDR3 nucleotides read TGTGCCAGCAGCGAGACGGGTTCCTACAATGAGCAGTTCTTC. Translated, it gives CASSETGSYNEQFF.

The chain couples TRBV7-9 to TRBJ2-1; D may be TRBD1 (5 bases). CDR1 is SEHNR, CDR2 FQNEAQ, per germline (reference sequence). The V end was cut by 0 bases, the J end by 2 bases, with 8 bases between. The CDR3 length is 15 residues. The DNA for the CDR3 is TGTGCCAGCAGCTTAGCTGACAGCCCCTACAATGAGCAGTTCTTC. This codes for CASSLADSPYNEQFF.

This clonotype was counted only a few times. This chain uses TRBV7-2 with TRBJ2-5, with TRBD1 matching over 11 bases. CDR3 length: 16 amino acids. Germline V CDR1 and CDR2: SGHTA, FQGNSA. Trimming at V came to 3 bases and at J to 5 bases, leaving 8 bases not matched to a gene. The CDR3 protein is CASSLGTGGFTETQYF. DNA for the CDR3: TGTGCCAGCAGCTTGGGGACAGGGGGATTTACGGAGACCCAGTACTTC. Full variable domain (rest looked up from reference TRBV7-2 and TRBJ2-5): GAGVSQSPSNKVTEKGKDVELRCDPISGHTALYWYRQSLGQGLEFLIYFQGNSAPDKSGLPSDRFSAERTGGSVSTLTIQRTQQEDSAVYLCASSLGTGGFTETQYFGPGTRLLVL.

The J gene is TRBJ2-7, the V gene TRBV20-1; 12 nucleotides match TRBD2. Germline loops: CDR1 DFQATT, CDR2 SNEGSKA (reference sequence). This CDR3 spans 15 amino acids. V was pared by 2 bases and J by 3 bases, with 5 bases of the junction left unmatched. The CDR3: CSARLRTSGVYEQYF. CDR3 DNA: TGCAGTGCTAGACTCAGGACTAGCGGGGTCTACGAGCAGTACTTC.

This clonotype has more than one count but fewer than ten. V is TRBV6-2 or TRBV6-3 and J is TRBJ2-1; D is perhaps TRBD2 (5 bases). CDR1 MNHEY and CDR2 SVGEGT come from the germline V gene. With 4 bases removed from V and 6 bases from J, the gap between germline ends came to 13 bases. CDR3 size: 14 residues. DNA of the CDR3: TGTGCCAGCAGTTTAATGGGAGAGACCAATGAGCAGTTCTTC. Protein: CASSLMGETNEQFF.

The sample holds a few counts of this clonotype. V and J are TRBV15 and TRBJ2-7; 13 bases line up with TRBD2. CDR1 LNHNV and CDR2 YYDKDF come from the germline V gene (reference sequence). The CDR3 sequence is 16 residues long. Losses at the gene ends were 0 bases for V and 5 bases for J; bases not matched to a gene: 4. The CDR3 nucleotides read TGTGCCACCAGCAGAGATCGACTAGCGGGAGGCAACGAGCAGTACTTC. It codes for CATSRDRLAGGNEQYF.

V and J are TRBV20-1 and TRBJ2-1; 10 nucleotides line up with TRBD2. The germline V gene encodes CDR1 DFQATT and CDR2 SNEGSKA (reference sequence). This CDR3 region has 16 residues. Unmatched junction bases numbered 7, after V lost 1 base and J lost 4 bases. The CDR3 loop is CSARARWTSGYNEQFF. The DNA of the CDR3 is TGCAGTGCTAGAGCCCGATGGACTAGCGGATACAATGAGCAGTTCTTC.

This clonotype occurred once. J is TRBJ2-5 and V is TRBV29-1, with 12 nucleotides matching TRBD2. Trimming took 3 bases from V and 0 from J; bases not matched to a gene: 5. From germline, CDR1 is SQVTM and CDR2 ANQGSEA. The CDR3 spans 16 residues. The CDR3 spells CSVEWTSGTYQETQYF. CDR3 coding DNA: TGCAGCGTTGAGTGGACTAGCGGGACGTACCAAGAGACCCAGTACTTC.

The V and J genes are TRBV7-2 and TRBJ2-7; the D is unclear. The CDR3 sequence is 13 residues long. Deletions cut 6 bases from V and 4 bases from J, with 13 bases between. Per the germline V gene, CDR1 is SGHTA and CDR2 is FQGNSA. CDR3 nucleotide sequence: TGTGCCAGCAGACCCTTAGGAACATACGAGCAGTACTTC. Protein: CASRPLGTYEQYF.

This clonotype was detected a few times. This rearrangement joins TRBV5-1 to TRBJ2-3; the D call may be TRBD1 or TRBD2 (5 bases each). The CDR3 runs to 13 residues. The germline V and J ends were trimmed by 4 bases and 2 bases, with 8 bases remaining between them. The germline V gene encodes CDR1 SGHRS and CDR2 YFSETQ. CDR3: CASSGGFTDTQYF. In DNA, the CDR3 is TGCGCCAGCAGCGGGGGTTTCACAGATACGCAGTATTTT.

There are a few counts of this clonotype. This chain links TRBV20-1 with TRBJ2-7; no clear D. The V gene's germline CDR1 is DFQATT and CDR2 SNEGSKA (reference sequence). The CDR3 contains 13 residues. V dropped 0 bases and J dropped 3 bases, with 9 bases sitting between them. CDR3 sequence (DNA): TGCAGTGCTAGAGATTACCGGAGCTACGAGCAGTACTTC. The encoded protein is CSARDYRSYEQYF.